The 23 T cell receptor beta chains listed next were all sequenced from one sample in a study of cytomegalovirus exposure and HLA in healthy donors. Both 60 Vbeta primers and 13 Jbeta primers went into the PCR. The protocol was immunoSEQ multiplex PCR, while the TCRdb copy is restricted to in-frame clones and leaves out a portion. The sample includes 98,000 or so clones, 10% of them seen just once. Sequenced material: PBMCs. These receptor sequences come from a man aged 40-55 years in good health and CMV-seropositive.

The chain carries TRBV19 and TRBJ2-3, with D uncertain. This CDR3 region has 12 residues. The germline CDR1 and CDR2 sequences are LNHDA and SQIVND (reference sequence). The V gene lost 4 bases and the J gene lost 5 bases, with 7 bases spanning the gap. As DNA, the CDR3 is TGTGCCAGTAGTACGCGTGGAGATACGCAGTATTTT. Translating gives CASSTRGDTQYF.

In this sample, this clone turned up a few times. V is TRBV5-1 and J is TRBJ2-3; D unresolved. V gave up 0 bases and J gave up 0 bases, with 11 bases separating them. Germline V CDR1 and CDR2: SGHRS, YFSETQ. This CDR3 contains 16 residues. The CDR3 here is CASSLAARSSTDTQYF. CDR3 DNA: TGCGCCAGCAGCTTGGCCGCGCGGAGCAGCACAGATACGCAGTATTTT.

This clone came up a few times. Other DNA sequences from this sample encode an identical CDR3 as well. The rearrangement links TRBV7-9 to TRBJ2-7; no clear D gene. The V gene lost 3 bases and the J gene lost 1 base, with 4 bases spanning the gap. The CDR3 extends over 12 amino acids. Germline assignment: CDR1 SEHNR and CDR2 FQNEAQ (reference sequence). CDR3: CASSLSSYEQYF. In nucleotides, the CDR3 is TGTGCCAGCAGCTTGTCTTCCTACGAGCAGTACTTC.

This clone was found a few times. This sequence joins TRBV4-1 and TRBJ2-1, with 7 bases fitting TRBD2. Germline V gene lookup returns CDR1 MGHRA and CDR2 YSYEKL. V trimming: 1 base; J trimming: 8 bases; junction bases outside the gene matches: 5. There are 14 residues in the CDR3. The CDR3 DNA reads as TGCGCCAGCAGCCAAGGACTAGCAAGCGATGAGCAGTTCTTC. Its translation: CASSQGLASDEQFF.

The genes are TRBV6-5 and TRBJ2-3; D gene unclear. The V end lost 0 bases, the J end lost 2 bases, and 9 bases lay between the germline ends. The V gene's germline CDR1 is MNHEY and CDR2 SVGAGI. This CDR3 has 15 amino acids. The CDR3 coding sequence is TGTGCCAGCAGTTACTCGAGTTTCGTCACAGATACGCAGTATTTT. Its translation is CASSYSSFVTDTQYF.

This sequence joins TRBV27 and TRBJ2-3; TRBD1 might be the D (6 bases). Trimming removed 3 bases from V and 5 bases from J, with 15 bases in between. This CDR3 has 15 amino acids. Germline lookup yields CDR1 MNHEY and CDR2 SMNVEV (reference sequence). Here the CDR3 reads CASSLVGTTGDTQYF. The CDR3 bases are TGTGCCAGCAGTTTGGTCGGGACGACAGGAGATACGCAGTATTTT.

This clone occurred a few times. The genes are TRBV2 and TRBJ2-5; 10 bases line up with TRBD2. TRBJ2-7 explains the end of the DNA better; the J call may be wrong. Germline assignment: CDR1 SNHLY and CDR2 FYNNEI. This CDR3 comprises 14 residues. The CDR3 DNA reads TGTGCCAGCAGTGAACGTAGCGGGAGGTACGAGCAGTACTTC. Amino acid sequence: CASSERSGRYEQYF.

The chain has TRBV10-1 and TRBJ2-7; no definite D call. Germline CDR1 reads WNHNN; CDR2 reads SYGVQD (reference sequence). The CDR3 contains 11 residues. Trimming pared 10 bases from V and 5 bases from J, leaving 12 bases between. In nucleotides, the CDR3 is TGCGCCAACCCCCCCGAGGACGAGCAGTACTTC. Amino acid sequence: CANPPEDEQYF.

The chain employs TRBV27 and TRBJ1-2, with 8 positions matching TRBD1. There are 16 residues in the CDR3. Germline V gives CDR1 MNHEY, CDR2 SMNVEV (reference sequence). V shed 5 bases, J shed 0 bases, and the junction held 8 bases outside the gene matches. The CDR3 loop is CASSLTGGRTNYGYTF. The CDR3 DNA reads TGTGCCAGCAGTCTCACAGGGGGAAGAACTAACTATGGCTACACCTTC.

This chain joins TRBV5-4 and TRBJ2-1; D not resolved. The germline gives CDR1 SGHNT, CDR2 YYREEE (reference sequence). The CDR3 spans 13 residues. Trimming shortened V by 0 bases and J by 6 bases, and 7 bases separated the two germline ends. The DNA of the CDR3 is TGTGCCAGCAGCTTGGCGGGTCTCAATGAGCAGTTCTTC. It yields the protein CASSLAGLNEQFF. Full variable domain (rest looked up from reference TRBV5-4 and TRBJ2-1): ETGVTQSPTHLIKTRGQQVTLRCSSQSGHNTVSWYQQALGQGPQFIFQYYREEENGRGNFPPRFSGLQFPNYSSELNVNALELDDSALYLCASSLAGLNEQFFGPGTRLTVL.

In its sample, this clone was seen a few times. V gene TRBV27 combines with J gene TRBJ2-1, with D perhaps matching TRBD2 (5 bases). Germline values: CDR1 MNHEY, CDR2 SMNVEV (reference sequence). CDR3 length: 13 amino acids. V lost 10 bases, J lost 5 bases, and 15 bases lay in between. CDR3 loop: CATILAGNNEQFF. CDR3 in DNA: TGTGCCACGATACTGGCGGGTAACAATGAGCAGTTCTTC.

The J gene is TRBJ2-3, the V gene TRBV19, with a weak D call TRBD1 (6 bases). V lost 8 bases and J 5 bases, leaving 20 bases between the germline ends. Germline CDR1 and CDR2: LNHDA and SQIVND (reference sequence). The CDR3 consists of 15 residues. The CDR3 is CASGVGGRFKDTQYF. The CDR3 coding sequence is TGTGCCAGTGGTGTTGGGGGCCGGTTTAAAGATACGCAGTATTTT.

This clone was counted between two and nine times. The chain has TRBV27 and TRBJ2-5; weak D call: TRBD2 (5 bases). The CDR3 runs 13 residues. Per germline, CDR1 MNHEY and CDR2 SMNVEV (reference sequence). V dropped 1 base and J dropped 5 bases, with 8 bases sitting between them. This CDR3 reads CASSLLLGETQYF. DNA of the CDR3: TGTGCCAGCAGTTTATTACTAGGGGAGACCCAGTACTTC.

This clone was counted only a few times. The genes are TRBV12-5 and TRBJ2-7; 10 bases align to TRBD2. Germline V gene lookup returns CDR1 LGHNT and CDR2 FRNRAP. This CDR3 comprises 17 residues. V trimming: 6 bases; J trimming: 7 bases; junction bases outside the gene matches: 18. Here the CDR3 DNA reads TGTGCTAGTGGGGATACAGGGGAATTAGCGGGAGGTGGAGAGCAGTACTTC. This sequence encodes CASGDTGELAGGGEQYF.

This clone was seen only a few times. This chain connects TRBV13 to TRBJ2-7, with D maybe TRBD2 (7 bases). The CDR3 is 15 amino acids. V was pared by 6 bases and J by 1 base, with 16 bases between. Germline V gene lookup returns CDR1 PRHDT and CDR2 FYEKMQ (reference sequence). The CDR3 region is CASRGEGDPSYEQYF. The CDR3 nucleotides read TGTGCCAGCAGGGGGGAGGGGGATCCATCCTACGAGCAGTACTTC.

The V call is TRBV7-2, the J call TRBJ1-5, with D perhaps matching TRBD1 (5 bases). V lost 8 bases to trimming and J lost 3 bases, with 11 bases between them. Per the germline V gene, CDR1 is SGHTA and CDR2 is FQGNSA. There are 13 residues in the CDR3. CDR3 coding DNA: TGTGCCAGCGGACACGCGAACAATCAGCCCCAGCATTTT. Residues: CASGHANNQPQHF. The full variable domain, with the rest looked up from reference TRBV7-2 and TRBJ1-5, is GAGVSQSPSNKVTEKGKDVELRCDPISGHTALYWYRQSLGQGLEFLIYFQGNSAPDKSGLPSDRFSAERTGGSVSTLTIQRTQQEDSAVYLCASGHANNQPQHFGDGTRLSIL.

This clone was found a few times. The genes are TRBV7-6 and TRBJ1-1, with 7 bases identical to TRBD1. The trim removed 1 base at V and 4 bases at J, leaving 9 bases unmatched. This CDR3 has 16 residues. CDR1 is SGHVS, CDR2 FNYEAQ, per germline. CDR3 residues: CASSLELLGGVTEAFF. The CDR3 DNA sequence: TGTGCCAGCAGCTTAGAACTACTAGGGGGCGTCACTGAAGCTTTCTTT. The whole variable domain, remainder taken from reference TRBV7-6 and TRBJ1-1, is GAGVSQSPRYKVTKRGQDVALRCDPISGHVSLYWYRQALGQGPEFLTYFNYEAQQDKSGLPNDRFSAERPEGSISTLTIQRTEQRDSAMYRCASSLELLGGVTEAFFGQGTRLTVV.

This clone was detected a few times. The CDR3 nucleotides are TGTGCCAGCAGGGAAACAGAGGGTGCTTTCTTT. Amino acid sequence: CASRETEGAFF. This chain uses TRBV7-9 with TRBJ1-1, with no clear D. V gave up 6 bases and J gave up 11 bases, with 13 bases separating them. Germline V CDR1 and CDR2: SEHNR, FQNEAQ (reference sequence). The CDR3 is 11 amino acids. The full variable domain, in which reference TRBV7-9 and TRBJ1-1 provide the parts outside the CDR3, is DTGVSQNPRHKITKRGQNVTFRCDPISEHNRLYWYRQTLGQGPEFLTYFQNEAQLEKSRLLSDRFSAERPKGSFSTLEIQRTEQGDSAMYLCASRETEGAFFGQGTRLTVV.

The chain uses TRBV2 and TRBJ2-7, with 7 positions matching TRBD1. The CDR3 spans 14 residues. Germline lookup yields CDR1 SNHLY and CDR2 FYNNEI. With V trimmed by 3 bases and J by 2 bases, 4 bases remained unmatched. Here the CDR3 reads CASSDQTGPYEQYF. DNA of the CDR3: TGTGCCAGCAGTGACCAGACAGGGCCCTACGAGCAGTACTTC.

The rearrangement uses TRBV18 and TRBJ1-1; maybe TRBD1 (5 bases). Trimming shortened V by 2 bases and J by 6 bases, and 19 bases separated the two germline ends. Germline loops: CDR1 KGHSH, CDR2 LQKENI. The CDR3 sequence is 16 residues long. This CDR3 is CASSPGDSQVGSEAFF. The CDR3 DNA follows: TGTGCCAGCTCACCAGGGGACTCTCAGGTTGGGTCTGAAGCTTTCTTT. Variable domain in full (rest from reference TRBV18 and TRBJ1-1): NAGVMQNPRHLVRRRGQEARLRCSPMKGHSHVYWYRQLPEEGLKFMVYLQKENIIDESGMPKERFSAEFPKEGPSILRIQQVVRGDSAAYFCASSPGDSQVGSEAFFGQGTRLTVV.

This rearrangement joins TRBV5-6 to TRBJ2-7; tentatively, D is TRBD1 (6 bases). Germline CDR1 is SGHDT and CDR2 is YYEEEE. This CDR3 is built from 14 residues. With 8 bases removed from V and 6 bases from J, the gap between germline ends came to 21 bases. CDR3 sequence: CASRRRTDPSEQYF. In DNA, the CDR3 is TGTGCCAGTAGAAGGAGGACAGATCCTTCCGAGCAGTACTTC.

This chain uses TRBV27 with TRBJ2-1; 8 nucleotides match TRBD2. There are 15 residues in the CDR3. Trimming at V came to 6 bases and at J to 6 bases, leaving 10 bases not matched to a gene. The germline CDR1 and CDR2 sequences are MNHEY and SMNVEV (reference sequence). In DNA form, the CDR3 reads TGTGCCAGCAGACGAAGCGGGAGTATAAGCAATGAGCAGTTCTTC. Its translation: CASRRSGSISNEQFF.

The V and J genes are TRBV5-4 and TRBJ2-7; TRBD2 is a possible D gene (5 bases). The CDR3 loop spans 16 amino acids. V lost 2 bases and J 5 bases, leaving 20 bases between the germline ends. Germline V CDR1 and CDR2: SGHNT, YYREEE (reference sequence). The CDR3 DNA sequence: TGTGCCAGCAGCTTCCCGGGAATCATAAACACGGACGAGCAGTACTTC. Protein: CASSFPGIINTDEQYF.